The sample holds many counts of the clone carrying this T cell receptor (beta chain). What it binds is not known. The data were taken from a study of neurological immune-mediated disorders. For the study at large: Multiple sclerosis patients numbering approximately 35 comprised some 30 relapsing-remitting and 3 secondary progressive patients. Study-wide results and caveats: It was HTLV-1-associated myelopathy that showed the most TCR clonal expansion, while multiple sclerosis showed the least, falling below healthy controls. The study found no CDR3 amino acid sequences shared by expanded clones across subjects, suggesting private repertoires in all groups.

The ends were cut back, 3 bases at V and 0 bases at J, with 26 bases in the middle. Per the germline V gene, CDR1 is GTSNPN and CDR2 is SVGIG (reference sequence). This CDR3 is built from 19 residues. cDNA was made by 5'RACE with 10-nucleotide random UMIs. TCRdb reprocessed the 5' RACE reads via MiXCR and lists one record per CDR3 protein. Counted here are about 46,000 distinct CDR3 sequences, roughly 2% occurring once; the ten biggest clones make up 2.2%. The clonotype originates from a middle-aged woman with multiple sclerosis. Source material: PBMCs. This chain connects TRBV30 to TRBJ1-1; D possibly corresponds to TRBD1 (5 bases). The CDR3: CAWSRSSGPGPFMNTEAFF. CDR3 bases: TGTGCCTGGAGCCGATCCTCAGGTCCGGGACCCTTCATGAACACTGAAGCTTTCTTT.